This TCR beta chain was documented in a study of blood T cell repertoires in COVID-19. In the study overall: The study drew acute and convalescent COVID-19 samples from the United States, Italy and Spain. T cells, B-cell-depleted T cells, or PBMCs supplied cDNA or gDNA.

Methods used by the authors: It was from reference gene primer amplification that nucleated cell counts were estimated. Some clones are missing from TCRdb's copy, which holds only in-frame ones; the method was immunoSEQ multiplex PCR. That table gives V, J and clone size, and the DNA gave D and trimming. The profile shows around 440,000 clones, roughly 88% of them singletons. The length of the CDR3 is 14 residues. The V and J ends lost 3 bases and 5 bases, in that order; junction bases with no gene match: 2. Germline CDR1 reads SGHAT; CDR2 reads FQNNGV. Recruited during active infection, patients (from Seattle) were subsequently followed longitudinally.

This clonotype was sampled from a woman aged 50 to 60 with COVID-19, enrolled during active disease. Sample: peripheral blood. The gene calls are TRBV11-2 and TRBJ2-1, with 9 bases lining up with TRBD2. The CDR3 loop is CASSLRGGHNEQFF. The DNA for the CDR3 is TGTGCCAGCAGCTTGCGGGGGGGCCACAATGAGCAGTTCTTC.